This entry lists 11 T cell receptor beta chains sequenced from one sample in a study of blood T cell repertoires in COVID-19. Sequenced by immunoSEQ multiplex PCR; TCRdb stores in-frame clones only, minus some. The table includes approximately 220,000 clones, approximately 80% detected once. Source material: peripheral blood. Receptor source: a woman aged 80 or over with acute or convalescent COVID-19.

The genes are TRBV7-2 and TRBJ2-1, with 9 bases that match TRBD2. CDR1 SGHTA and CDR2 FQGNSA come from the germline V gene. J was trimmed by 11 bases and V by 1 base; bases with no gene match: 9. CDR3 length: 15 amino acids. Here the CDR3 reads CASSLVLAGAVQQFF. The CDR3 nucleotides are TGTGCCAGCAGCTTAGTTTTAGCGGGAGCCGTTCAGCAGTTCTTC. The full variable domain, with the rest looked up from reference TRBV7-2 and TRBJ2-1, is GAGVSQSPSNKVTEKGKDVELRCDPISGHTALYWYRQSLGQGLEFLIYFQGNSAPDKSGLPSDRFSAERTGGSVSTLTIQRTQQEDSAVYLCASSLVLAGAVQQFFGPGTRLTVL.

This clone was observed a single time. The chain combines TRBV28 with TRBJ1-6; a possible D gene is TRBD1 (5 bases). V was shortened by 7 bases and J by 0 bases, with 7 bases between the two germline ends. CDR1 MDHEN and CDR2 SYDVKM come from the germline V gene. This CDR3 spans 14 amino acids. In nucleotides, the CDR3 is TGTGCCAGCACTACAGGCTCCTATAATTCACCCCTCCACTTT. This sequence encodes CASTTGSYNSPLHF.

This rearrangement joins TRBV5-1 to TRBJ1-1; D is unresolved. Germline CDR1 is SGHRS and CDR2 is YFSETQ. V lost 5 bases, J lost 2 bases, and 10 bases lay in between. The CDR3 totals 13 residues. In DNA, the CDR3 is TGCGCCAGCAGATTTAGAGAAAACACTGAAGCTTTCTTT. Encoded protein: CASRFRENTEAFF.

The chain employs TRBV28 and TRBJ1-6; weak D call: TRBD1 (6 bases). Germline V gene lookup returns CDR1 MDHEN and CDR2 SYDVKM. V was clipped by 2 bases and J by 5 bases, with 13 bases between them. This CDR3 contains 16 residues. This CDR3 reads CASSLLRGANNSPLHF. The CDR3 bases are TGTGCCAGCAGTTTACTGCGGGGGGCGAATAATTCACCCCTCCACTTT. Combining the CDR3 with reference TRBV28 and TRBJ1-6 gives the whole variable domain DVKVTQSSRYLVKRTGEKVFLECVQDMDHENMFWYRQDPGLGLRLIYFSYDVKMKEKGDIPEGYSVSREKKERFSLILESASTNQTSMYLCASSLLRGANNSPLHFGNGTRLTVT.

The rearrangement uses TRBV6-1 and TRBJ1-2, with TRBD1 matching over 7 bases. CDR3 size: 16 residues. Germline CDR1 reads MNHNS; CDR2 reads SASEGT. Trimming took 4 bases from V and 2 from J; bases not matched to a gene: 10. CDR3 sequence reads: CASSALILTGNYGYTF. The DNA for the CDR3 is TGTGCCAGCAGTGCCCTAATCCTGACAGGGAACTATGGCTACACCTTC.

The CDR3 region is CASTRDRSTGELFF. In DNA, the CDR3 is TGTGCCAGCACCCGGGACAGGAGCACCGGGGAGCTGTTTTTT. The V gene is TRBV6-4, the J gene TRBJ2-2; TRBD1 matches 8 bases. Looked up from germline, CDR1 is MRHNA and CDR2 is SNTAGT. There are 14 residues in the CDR3. V lost 7 bases, J lost 4 bases, and 5 bases stayed unmatched.

The CDR3 DNA sequence: TGTGCCAGTAGTCAACAGGGAGGGGGCGAGCAGTACTTC. It yields the protein CASSQQGGGEQYF. The chain uses TRBV19 and TRBJ2-7; TRBD2 might be the D (7 bases). Germline assignment: CDR1 LNHDA and CDR2 SQIVND (reference sequence). Trimming removed 5 bases at V and 6 bases at J, with 14 bases between. The CDR3 has 13 residues. The full variable domain, rest sourced from reference TRBV19 and TRBJ2-7, is DGGITQSPKYLFRKEGQNVTLSCEQNLNHDAMYWYRQDPGQGLRLIYYSQIVNDFQKGDIAEGYSVSREKKESFPLTVTSAQKNPTAFYLCASSQQGGGEQYFGPGTRLTVT.

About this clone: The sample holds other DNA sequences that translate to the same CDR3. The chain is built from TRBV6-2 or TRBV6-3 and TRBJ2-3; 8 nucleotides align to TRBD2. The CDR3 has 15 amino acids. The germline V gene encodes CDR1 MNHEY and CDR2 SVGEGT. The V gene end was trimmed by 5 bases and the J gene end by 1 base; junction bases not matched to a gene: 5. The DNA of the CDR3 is TGTGCCAGCAGTCAACTAGCGGTAGGCACAGATACGCAGTATTTT. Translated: CASSQLAVGTDTQYF.

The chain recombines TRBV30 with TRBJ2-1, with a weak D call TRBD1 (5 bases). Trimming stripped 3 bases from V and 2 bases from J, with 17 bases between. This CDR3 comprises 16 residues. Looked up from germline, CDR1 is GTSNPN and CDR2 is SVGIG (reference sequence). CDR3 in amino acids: CAWRYVQGAPYNEQFF. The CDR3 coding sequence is TGTGCCTGGAGGTATGTGCAGGGCGCTCCCTACAATGAGCAGTTCTTC.

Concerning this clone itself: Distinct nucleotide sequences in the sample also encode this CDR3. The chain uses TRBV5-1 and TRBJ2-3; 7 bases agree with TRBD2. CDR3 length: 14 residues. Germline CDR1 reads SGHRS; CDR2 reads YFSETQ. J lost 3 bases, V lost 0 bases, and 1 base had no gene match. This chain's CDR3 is CASSLGTSTDTQYF. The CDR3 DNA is TGCGCCAGCAGCTTGGGGACTAGTACAGATACGCAGTATTTT.

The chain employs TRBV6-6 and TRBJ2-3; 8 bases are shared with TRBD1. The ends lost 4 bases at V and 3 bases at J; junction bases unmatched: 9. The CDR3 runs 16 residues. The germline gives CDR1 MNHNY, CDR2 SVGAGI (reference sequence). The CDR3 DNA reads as TGTGCCAGCAGTTGGGGTTCCCGGACAGGGACAGATACGCAGTATTTT. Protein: CASSWGSRTGTDTQYF.